The 17 T cell receptor beta chains presented below share a single source sample, sequenced in a study of Graves' ophthalmopathy and Graves' hyperthyroidism. Amplification of the TCR beta CDR3 regions used RNA transcripts (as template). The first-round RT-PCR employed HTBI primers together with the Qiagen OneStep RT-PCR kit. A multiplex PCR was then performed as the second round. TCRdb independently ran MiXCR on the multiplex PCR reads; one entry per CDR3 protein. Here the sample spans 660,000 or so distinct CDR3 sequences, about two fifths being singletons. What was sequenced was peripheral blood. The receptors here all came from an adult man with Graves' ophthalmopathy.

This clonotype was seen ten or more times. The chain is built from TRBV20-1 and TRBJ1-1, with D possibly TRBD1 on 6 matching bases. Germline CDR1 DFQATT, CDR2 SNEGSKA (reference sequence). The V gene lost 5 bases and the J gene lost 0 bases, with 10 bases spanning the gap. The CDR3 is 13 amino acids. CDR3: CSAEGGVNTEAFF. CDR3 in DNA: TGCAGTGCTGAGGGGGGGGTGAACACTGAAGCTTTCTTT.

V gene TRBV29-1 combines with J gene TRBJ2-7; D not certain. The germline V and J ends were trimmed by 0 bases and 5 bases, with 5 bases remaining between them. The CDR3 covers 11 residues. The germline gives CDR1 SQVTM, CDR2 ANQGSEA. CDR3 DNA sequence: TGCAGCGTTGAAGACAGGAACGAGCAGTACTTC. As protein: CSVEDRNEQYF.

This clonotype appeared a few times. The V and J genes are TRBV5-4 and TRBJ2-7; D is unresolved. V shed 2 bases and J shed 2 bases, with 11 bases lying between them. Germline CDR1 is SGHNT and CDR2 is YYREEE (reference sequence). The CDR3 extends over 14 amino acids. The CDR3 spells CASSFDPATYEQYF. The CDR3 DNA sequence: TGTGCCAGCAGCTTCGACCCCGCCACCTACGAGCAGTACTTC.

The chain combines TRBV7-3 with TRBJ2-3; the D gene is possibly TRBD1 (6 bases). The CDR3 consists of 14 residues. CDR1 and CDR2 (germline): SGHTA, FQGTGA. V was cut by 2 bases and J by 4 bases, with 10 bases left in between. The CDR3 region is CASSLGTGSDTQYF. CDR3 nucleotide sequence: TGTGCCAGCAGCTTAGGAACAGGGTCAGATACGCAGTATTTT.

As concerns this clonotype: The junction shows a germline mismatch at one end, possibly a read error. The chain joins TRBV10-1 to TRBJ2-7, with 11 positions matching TRBD1. The CDR3 contains 16 residues. Germline assignment: CDR1 WNHNN and CDR2 SYGVQD (reference sequence). Here the CDR3 reads CASSERIGTGGYEQYF. In nucleotides, the CDR3 is TGTGCCAGCAGTGAAAGGATCGGGACAGGGGGGTACGAGCAGTACTTC.

The rearrangement links TRBV9 to TRBJ2-5; D gene uncertain. The J call may not be correct, given that the DNA end is closer to TRBJ2-1. Germline loops: CDR1 SGDLS, CDR2 YYNGEE. The CDR3 consists of 12 residues. The CDR3 DNA sequence: TGTGCCAGCAGCCAAGATCCCGGAAAGCAGTTCTTC. The encoded protein is CASSQDPGKQFF.

The gene calls are TRBV7-3 and TRBJ1-5, with D possibly being TRBD1 (5 bases). Trimming cost V 9 bases and J 6 bases, with 18 bases left between them. Per the germline V gene, CDR1 is SGHTA and CDR2 is FQGTGA. The CDR3 covers 14 residues. CDR3 sequence reads: CASSPGGGPQPQHF. CDR3 sequence (DNA): TGTGCCAGTAGCCCCGGGGGTGGGCCTCAGCCCCAGCATTTT.

This chain connects TRBV5-5 to TRBJ1-2; 7 positions agree with TRBD1. Germline-derived CDR1 and CDR2 are SGHKS and YYEKEE (reference sequence). This CDR3 has 15 amino acids. V dropped 4 bases and J dropped 8; count of bases not matched to a gene: 14. Written as DNA, the CDR3 is TGTGCCAGCAGCCCTGACCGGGACAGCAAGCAGGGCTACACCTTC. Residues: CASSPDRDSKQGYTF.

A word on this clonotype: A read error may account for a junction end that differs from germline. The chain couples TRBV25-1 to TRBJ1-5; D remains unclear. Germline CDR1 reads MGHDK; CDR2 reads SYGVNS. CDR3 size: 15 residues. In nucleotides, the CDR3 is TGTACCAGCAGAGATCGCCCAGGAAGCGGTCAGCCCCAGCATTTT. As protein: CTSRDRPGSGQPQHF.

The chain joins TRBV7-9 to TRBJ2-2, with 11 bases identical to TRBD1. Germline V lookup: CDR1 SEHNR, CDR2 FQNEAQ (reference sequence). The V segment lost 1 base and the J segment 4 bases; nucleotides outside the gene matches: 11. This CDR3 contains 19 residues. In DNA form, the CDR3 reads TGTGCCAGCAGCTTAGGGAGGATAGGGACAGGGGGTCGCACCGGGGAGCTGTTTTTT. Translating it yields CASSLGRIGTGGRTGELFF.

The table lists this clonotype with many counts. V usage is TRBV2 and J usage is TRBJ2-7; no definite D call. The V gene lost 4 bases and the J gene lost 3 bases, with 13 bases spanning the gap. The CDR3 loop spans 14 amino acids. Germline V lookup: CDR1 SNHLY, CDR2 FYNNEI. The CDR3 loop reads CASSAPGRFYEQYF. The CDR3 coding sequence is TGTGCCAGCAGTGCCCCCGGGCGGTTCTACGAGCAGTACTTC.

The chain carries TRBV29-1 and TRBJ2-5; TRBD1 matches 9 bases. The CDR3 runs 14 residues. The trim removed 8 bases at V and 4 bases at J, leaving 11 bases unmatched. Germline V gene lookup returns CDR1 SQVTM and CDR2 ANQGSEA. CDR3 region: CSFPPGQGRETQYF. CDR3 sequence (DNA): TGCAGCTTCCCCCCGGGACAGGGAAGAGAGACCCAGTACTTC.

The chain employs TRBV7-9 and TRBJ2-5; TRBD1 matches at 7 bases. V shed 5 bases, J shed 9 bases, and the junction held 12 bases outside the gene matches. The CDR3 has 14 residues. Germline V gene sequence: CDR1 SEHNR, CDR2 FQNEAQ (reference sequence). CDR3 amino acids: CASSRQGPNQPQYF. DNA for the CDR3: TGTGCCAGCAGCCGACAGGGTCCCAATCAGCCCCAGTACTTC.

The V gene is TRBV7-3, the J gene TRBJ2-5; D not resolved. CDR1 is SGHTA, CDR2 FQGTGA, per germline. V was clipped by 5 bases and J by 2 bases, with 12 bases between them. This CDR3 spans 14 amino acids. In DNA form, the CDR3 reads TGTGCCAGCAGCCTCAGTGGGGATCAAGAGACCCAGTACTTC. As protein: CASSLSGDQETQYF. The whole variable domain, filled in from reference TRBV7-3 and TRBJ2-5, reads GAGVSQTPSNKVTEKGKYVELRCDPISGHTALYWYRQSLGQGPEFLIYFQGTGAADDSGLPNDRFFAVRPEGSVSTLKIQRTERGDSAVYLCASSLSGDQETQYFGPGTRLLVL.

J is TRBJ2-7 and V is TRBV12-5, with 9 positions matching TRBD2. The CDR3 is 13 amino acids. Germline CDR1 reads LGHNT; CDR2 reads FRNRAP. With V trimmed by 5 bases and J by 3 bases, 2 bases remained unmatched. This CDR3 is CASGPSGIYEQYF. The CDR3 coding sequence is TGTGCTAGTGGTCCTAGCGGGATCTACGAGCAGTACTTC.

This clonotype was counted at least ten times. The chain employs TRBV14 and TRBJ1-2; 7 bases map to TRBD1. V lost 0 bases and J lost 7; bases outside the gene matches: 11. The CDR3 has 16 residues. Germline V lookup: CDR1 SGHDN, CDR2 FVKESK. CDR3 DNA: TGTGCCAGCAGCCAAGAAGGGAGGGGGCCGTCTTTTGGCTACACCTTC. Protein product: CASSQEGRGPSFGYTF.

The genes are TRBV5-5 and TRBJ1-2; TRBD1 agrees at 12 bases. This CDR3 has 14 amino acids. Unmatched junction bases numbered 6, after V lost 4 bases and J lost 8 bases. Germline assignment: CDR1 SGHKS and CDR2 YYEKEE (reference sequence). CDR3 region: CASSGRDRGRGYTF. CDR3 bases: TGTGCCAGCAGCGGCCGGGACAGGGGGCGAGGCTACACCTTC.